Listed below are T cell receptor beta chains from one sample, sequenced in a study of T cell responses to AZD1222 COVID-19 vaccine. Libraries were prepared by immunoSEQ multiplex PCR; TCRdb keeps only in-frame clonotypes and omits some of them. The repertoire holds approximately 100,000 clones, roughly 89% seen once, with less than 3.5% in the top ten. The source material was peripheral blood, sampled on day 0 of AZD1222 vaccination. Receptors originate from an adult in good health. CDR3s include the opening cysteine and the closing phenylalanine or tryptophan. The D gene is left open where the match is weak. Expanded clones get a size class; other rows say once, few or many, or leave the size out.

TRBD1	TRBV6-6	-	TRBJ1-5	TGTGCCAGCAGCCCATCTGACAGGGGCAATCAGCCCCAGCATTTT	CASSPSDRGNQPQHF
-	TRBV18	-	TRBJ2-7	TGTGCCAGCTCACCATCGTTGGGCGGCTACGAGCAGTACTTC	CASSPSLGGYEQYF
TRBD1	TRBV18	-	TRBJ2-2	TGTGCCAGCTCACCAATGCAGACAGGGGTGGACACCGGGGAGCTGTTTTTT	CASSPMQTGVDTGELFF
-	TRBV6-6	-	TRBJ1-2	TGTGCCAGCAGACAACCGGGAACACGCGGAGACTATGGCTACACCTTC	CASRQPGTRGDYGYTF
-	TRBV18	-	TRBJ1-2	TGTGCCAGCTCACCAGTTGGGGCCGGAGGCTACACCTTC	CASSPVGAGGYTF
-	TRBV7-8	once	TRBJ1-2	TGTGCCAGCAGCTTAAACTCAGACTATGGCTACACCTTC	CASSLNSDYGYTF
TRBD1	TRBV23-1	-	TRBJ1-2	TGCGCCAGCAGTCAAAGTGTTGTCACAGGGGTAGACTATGGCTACACCTTC	CASSQSVVTGVDYGYTF
-	TRBV6-1	-	TRBJ1-1	TGTGCCAGCAGTGAAGAGGGGCTAAGGAACACTGAAGCTTTCTTT	CASSEEGLRNTEAFF
-	TRBV10-3	-	TRBJ1-1	TGTGCCATCAGTGAGTCGGGGCGTACTGAAGCTTTCTTT	CAISESGRTEAFF
TRBD2	TRBV7-2	-	TRBJ2-5	TGTGCCAGCAGCGACCTCAGACTAGCGGGGCTGGAGACCCAGTACTTC	CASSDLRLAGLETQYF
-	TRBV19	-	TRBJ1-1	TGTGCCAGTAGCCCCAGGGCAGGGGCTGCTGAAGCTTTCTTT	CASSPRAGAAEAFF
-	TRBV19	-	TRBJ1-2	TGTGCCAGTAGATTCGGGACACAAAGAGACTATGGCTACACCTTC	CASRFGTQRDYGYTF
-	TRBV6-9	-	TRBJ1-1	TGTGCCAGCAGTTATTCGTGTTTCGTAACTGAAGCTTTCTTT	CASSYSCFVTEAFF
-	TRBV9	once	TRBJ2-3	TGTGCCAGCAGTCGGGGACTTTTCACAGATACGCAGTATTTT	CASSRGLFTDTQYF
-	TRBV5-4	-	TRBJ1-2	TGTGCCAGCAGAGTCGGAGGGGGAAGAGATTATGGCTACACCTTC	CASRVGGGRDYGYTF
TRBD1	TRBV15	-	TRBJ1-2	TGTGCCACCAGCAAAGGGGGGGGCACAGGGGCTGCTAACTATGGCTACACCTTC	CATSKGGGTGAANYGYTF
-	TRBV7-2	-	TRBJ1-4	TGTGCCAGCGGCCGACAGCCGAATGAAAAACTGTTTTTT	CASGRQPNEKLFF
-	TRBV12-3/TRBV12-4	-	TRBJ2-5	TGTGCCAGCAGTCCAATTTCGGGCAGGGTCCTATACTTC	CASSPISGRVLYF
TRBD1	TRBV7-2	-	TRBJ2-7	TGTGCCAGCAGCTTTGGACAGGGGTACGAGCAGTACTTC	CASSFGQGYEQYF
-	TRBV4-3	few	TRBJ1-2	TGCGCCAGCAGCCAAGACACCGGGTCCGGAGGCTATGGCTACACCTTC	CASSQDTGSGGYGYTF
TRBD1	TRBV3-1/TRBV3-2	-	TRBJ1-1	TGTGCCAGCAGCCAACCCACAGGGGGCACTGAAGCTTTCTTT	CASSQPTGGTEAFF
-	TRBV5-4	-	TRBJ1-1	TGTGCCAGCAGCCTTCCAGGTAGCACTGAAGCTTTCTTT	CASSLPGSTEAFF
-	TRBV3-1/TRBV3-2	-	TRBJ2-2	TGTGCCAGTGGGAATAGGGCCGGGGAGCTGTTTTTT	CASGNRAGELFF
-	TRBV5-4	once	TRBJ2-1	TGTGCCAGCAGCCCTCCGCCCGGCAGCGACAATGAGCAGTTCTTC	CASSPPPGSDNEQFF
-	TRBV5-8	-	TRBJ1-1	TGTGCCAGCAGCCCCGAGGAGAGAGCTTTCTTT	CASSPEERAFF
-	TRBV5-1	-	TRBJ2-5	TGCGCCAGCAGCTTGGGGGCATCGGGGGCTCTTCGGGAGACCCAGTACTTC	CASSLGASGALRETQYF
TRBD2	TRBV7-2	-	TRBJ2-7	TGTGCCAGCAGCTCCCAGACTAGCGGGGGGGCTAAAGAGCAGTACTTC	CASSSQTSGGAKEQYF
-	TRBV29-1	-	TRBJ2-7	TGCAGCGTCAGCAGCCCGGGGCAGTCCTACGAGCAGTACTTC	CSVSSPGQSYEQYF
-	TRBV10-3	-	TRBJ1-3	TGTGCCATCAGTGAGTCGGCAGGCATGGAAAACACCATATATTTT	CAISESAGMENTIYF
-	TRBV7-2	-	TRBJ1-3	TGTACCAGCAGCTTAGCGGTTGGAAACACCATATATTTT	CTSSLAVGNTIYF
TRBD1	TRBV27	-	TRBJ1-3	TGTGCCAGCAGTTTCACAGGGGCTGGAAACACCATATATTTT	CASSFTGAGNTIYF
TRBD1	TRBV19	-	TRBJ2-1	TGTGCCAGTAGTCTTTGGACGGTAGACAGGGTCAATGAGCAGTTCTTC	CASSLWTVDRVNEQFF
TRBD1	TRBV29-1	-	TRBJ1-2	TGCAGCGTTGAAGGGACAGGGTTCGGCTACACCTTC	CSVEGTGFGYTF
-	TRBV7-2	-	TRBJ1-2	TGTGCCAGCAGCTTAGGCAGGATCTATGGCTACACCTTC	CASSLGRIYGYTF
-	TRBV30	-	TRBJ1-2	TGTGCCTTTTGGACAAGCTCTAACTATGGCTACACCTTC	CAFWTSSNYGYTF
TRBD1	TRBV5-6	-	TRBJ1-5	TGTGCCAGCAGCTTGGGGCAAGGGGGCTGGAGCAATCAGCCCCAGCATTTT	CASSLGQGGWSNQPQHF
-	TRBV18	-	TRBJ1-6	TGTGCCAGCTCACCAAATAGCGGGACAACAGATAATTCACCCCTCCACTTT	CASSPNSGTTDNSPLHF
TRBD1	TRBV6-2/TRBV6-3	-	TRBJ2-2	TGTGCCAGCAGTTTCCGACAGGGGGGGACCGGGGAGCTGTTTTTT	CASSFRQGGTGELFF
TRBD1	TRBV5-1	-	TRBJ1-5	TGCGCCAGCAGCTTGGTACAGGGGGCCGGGCCCCAGCATTTT	CASSLVQGAGPQHF
TRBD2	TRBV3-1/TRBV3-2	-	TRBJ2-5	TGTGCCAGCAGCCACCTCGCGGGGGAGGAGACCCAGTACTTC	CASSHLAGEETQYF
TRBD1	TRBV2	-	TRBJ2-3	TGTGCCAGCAGTGGAACAGGGGGTGCGGATACGCAGTATTTT	CASSGTGGADTQYF
-	TRBV6-4	-	TRBJ2-3	TGTGCCAGCAGCCGGGACTCTAGCACAGATACGCAGTATTTT	CASSRDSSTDTQYF
-	TRBV11-2	-	TRBJ1-6	TGTGCCAGCAGCCACGGACGGGAAAATTCACCCCTCCACTTT	CASSHGRENSPLHF
-	TRBV5-4	-	TRBJ1-2	TGTGCCAGCAGCCGCGCGATGAGGGGGGATGGCTACACCTTC	CASSRAMRGDGYTF
TRBD1	TRBV18	-	TRBJ2-7	TGTGCCAGCTCACCTCGGGACAGGCTCTACGAGCAGTACTTC	CASSPRDRLYEQYF
-	TRBV27	-	TRBJ1-2	TGTGCCAGCAGTTTATCGGCCAGGGGCTATGGCTACACCTTC	CASSLSARGYGYTF
TRBD1	TRBV7-7	-	TRBJ2-7	TGTGCTAGCAGCTTAGGGTCGGACAGGGGGGCCTACGAGCAGTACTTC	CASSLGSDRGAYEQYF
TRBD1	TRBV28	-	TRBJ1-2	TGTGCCAGCAGTTCACAGGGGTATGGCTACACCTTC	CASSSQGYGYTF
-	TRBV19	-	TRBJ1-2	TGTGCCAGTAAGGTCCCCGGAGGGGGTCCACGGGGCTACACCTTC	CASKVPGGGPRGYTF
-	TRBV5-5	-	TRBJ1-2	TGTGCCAGCAGACACCCATCGAACTATGGCTACACCTTC	CASRHPSNYGYTF
-	TRBV11-2	-	TRBJ1-6	TGTGCCAGCAGCATAGGACGGAATAATTCACCCCTCCACTTT	CASSIGRNNSPLHF